The clone carrying this TCR beta chain was counted a single time. The sample comes from a study of CD8 T cells in Susac syndrome. CDR3 length: 11 residues. Germline V gives CDR1 MNHEY, CDR2 SMNVEV (reference sequence). Trimming removed 6 bases from V and 8 bases from J, with 9 bases in between. With random hexamers, 0.5 to 1 ug RNA was reverse transcribed. Amplification of TCR beta CDR3 used immunoSEQ multiplex PCR across 54 Vbeta and 13 Jbeta. TCRdb called the immunoSEQ multiplex PCR reads again in MiXCR, with one record for every CDR3 protein. The table lists roughly 110,000 distinct CDR3 sequences, roughly 90% of them singletons. Sequencing of TCR beta, carried out with a high-throughput approach, was applied to CD8+ and CD4+ T cells from the blood. Healthy donors acted as controls, with matching for age and sex.

Sequencing was carried out using CD8+ T cells from PBMCs. This TCR was recovered from a human donor in good health. This chain joins TRBV27 and TRBJ2-3; D is ambiguous. The DNA for the CDR3 is TGTGCCAGCAGCCCTGGAGTTACGCAGTATTTT. It is translated as CASSPGVTQYF.